This entry concerns a single TCR beta chain. No antigen is known for it. It has no much larger one-base neighbor in the sample; base qualities were not kept. The data belong to a study of blood T cell repertoires in COVID-19 (dated by TCRdb to 2020 to 2022). Context from the whole study: Collaborator samples came from the United States, Italy and Spain and covered acute and convalescent phases of COVID-19. The prospective study material was composed of cDNA or gDNA derived from T cells, B-cell-depleted T cells, or PBMCs. Subjects who had been exposed to COVID-19, were actively infected with it, or had recovered from it provided the deeply sampled blood TCRbeta repertoires that made up the dataset. The repertoires were released in a freely available public database intended as a resource for research on the immune response to SARS-CoV-2. Samples came from the ongoing ImmuneRACE study (first 160 participants) plus 1,254 subjects from 6 global collaborators. The sample metadata nearly always contained a de-identified subject ID, COVID-19 status, age in years and sex. Where available, HLA class I and class II types were obtained from metadata supplied by the sample provider rather than from assay-based typing. Broad study findings and their caveats: Clinical and demographic metadata were provided uncurated, with the amount varying by source and participant.

Collaborating institutions collected whole blood in K2EDTA tubes following their own protocols. For TCRbeta analysis, collaborator samples were shipped as frozen whole blood, as isolated PBMCs, or as DNA extracted from either sample type. The germline V end is reduced by 7 bases and the J end by 3 bases; junction bases left unmatched: 3. The CDR3 holds 13 amino acids from the cysteine to the phenylalanine. Only the CDR3 DNA stays, 39 bases, in frame from base 1. TCRbeta CDR3 regions were amplified from genomic DNA using the immunoSEQ Assay, a bias-controlled multiplex PCR. Turning to the authors' computational methods: Within the assay, amplification of reference gene primers was used to estimate how many nucleated cells each sample contained. Sequence reads were collapsed and filtered to measure the absolute abundance of every unique TCRbeta CDR3 rearrangement. For each sample, productive Simpson clonality was calculated by taking the square root of Simpson's diversity index across productive rearrangements. What TCRdb holds here is the immuneACCESS table cut down to in-frame rearrangements. Part of the clones is not present; checked against another copy, under half of the missing clones reflect an unresolved V gene, and the others are unexplained. Clone size and the V and J calls come from that table; the DNA yielded D and trimming. In this sample the table shows tens of thousands of clones, approximately 89% of which occur a single time. Of the sample, 5.8% falls within the top ten clones.

The specimen was peripheral blood. This TCR was recovered from a human donor in a cohort sampled during active COVID-19. The rearrangement joined TRBV12-3 or TRBV12-4 to TRBJ1-1; TRBD1 lines up with 9 middle nucleotides. The CDR3 sequence is CASTGTGHTEAFF. The DNA sequence follows: TGTGCCAGCACAGGGACAGGGCACACTGAAGCTTTCTTT.